This T cell receptor (beta chain) is from a study of blood T cells in healthy people across ages (dated by TCRdb to between 2015 and 2016). Study-wide context: In model experiments, roughly one uniquely barcoded TCR beta cDNA molecule per two T cells was captured by template switching. Donors of different ages were randomly distributed across sequencing lanes to avoid experimental bias. Four age groups were formed from the donors: young (average about 16 years), middle-aged (approximately 40), aged (more than 55) and long-lived (approximately 80). To track age-related changes in TCR beta repertoire diversity, the study relied on deep sequencing normalized with unique cDNA molecular identifiers. Using the same blood draw, the study looked at two additional independent replicas of 1 million unique cDNA reads for two donors, one aged 18 to 30 and the other aged 80 or older.

The library was produced with 5' RACE. Sequencing was carried out with an Illumina HiSeq 2500. The second PCR ran for about 7 to 11 cycles and used a J-beta primer mix along with a sample-barcoded 5' primer. A unique molecular identifier was introduced onto each TCR beta cDNA molecule by a template-switch 5' adaptor carrying 12 random nucleotides. Each sample yielded at least 2.5 million CDR3-containing paired-end reads. All of the RNA was converted into first-strand cDNA using the Mint cDNA synthesis kit, with a TRBC-specific oligonucleotide serving as the primer. After uracil-DNA glycosylase treatment, a first 18-cycle PCR used universal primers M1SS and BC2_uni_R on all cDNA. The authors processed their data as follows. For normalization, 1 million high-quality reads, each with a distinct molecular identifier, were randomly selected from each sample. Instead of being binned into consensus sequences, reads with shared molecular identifiers were discarded. MiTCR, with a Q25 quality threshold and the strictest error-elimination algorithm, was used for CDR3 identification, clonotype clustering and error correction. A nonparametric unseen species model using Euler transformation provided a lower-bound estimate of total TCR beta diversity. TCRdb handled the public reads itself, with Q25 trimming in fastp and clone calling in MiXCR, and kept productive beta chains. CDR3 protein duplicates are merged, each entry listing the most common genes and DNA. These V and J calls are TCRdb output, not the study's own analysis. The sample yields about 640,000 distinct CDR3 sequences; 58% were counted once. The ten largest clones add up to roughly 34% of the sample.

For this clonotype: Its antigen is not yet known. Within one base of it there is no much larger clone, and no base qualities were kept.

Here is what the overall study found, with its caveats: Estimates of total diversity based on one million sequenced T cells were regarded as lower bounds and as underestimates. Compared with the aged group, more naive CD4+ T cells, fewer expanded clones and increased TCR diversity were shown by the long-lived group, suggesting age selection. There was a strong correlation between observed TCR beta diversity and the percentage of naive T cells measured by flow cytometry. As age increased, observed TCR beta diversity per million T cells dropped in a roughly linear way, and a significant reduction was already evident by age 40. The CMV infection status of donors was not known, potentially confounding age-related changes in expanded clonotypes. Because profiling used bulk unsorted PBMCs, naive and antigen-experienced compartments could not be compared conclusively.

CDR1 and CDR2, per the germline V gene (reference sequence), are SEHNR and FQNEAQ. The CDR3 measures 15 amino acids from cysteine to phenylalanine. The sequence is cut down to CDR3 DNA, 45 bases in frame from base 1. Systemically healthy Caucasian individuals from Russia, some 40 in total and aged about 6 to 95 years, were included as donors. Each donor gave roughly 9.5 milliliters of peripheral blood, collected into EDTA-treated Vacutainer tubes. Ficoll-Paque density-gradient centrifugation was used to isolate PBMCs, with at least 6 million per sample. Trizol reagent was used to extract total RNA from the PBMCs, yielding at least 5 micrograms per sample. The percentages of naive CD45RAhigh/CD27high T cells were determined by flow cytometry on a PBMC aliquot from every donor.

Sequencing was carried out using blood. The chain is assembled from TRBV7-9 and TRBJ2-1; the D region is possibly TRBD1 or TRBD2, each matching across 5 bases. The tail of the sequence fits TRBJ2-7 better, so the J call may be wrong. The receptor's source is a man in his sixties in good health. The CDR3 reads as follows: CASSPGAGLPYEQYF. The DNA sequence is as follows: TGTGCCAGCAGCCCCGGGGCAGGGCTACCCTACGAGCAGTACTTC.